The 19 T cell receptor beta chains below were found in one sample sequenced in a study of T cell responses to AZD1222 COVID-19 vaccine. The data were produced by immunoSEQ multiplex PCR, yet TCRdb's version contains in-frame clones alone and is incomplete. Here the sample spans roughly 200,000 clones, 85% to 90% being singletons. The sequences come from peripheral blood, collected on day 0 of AZD1222 vaccination. These receptors were taken from an adult in good health.

This sequence joins TRBV24-1 and TRBJ2-5; tentative D call: TRBD2 (6 bases). V lost 4 bases and J lost 5, with 13 bases in between. From germline, CDR1 is KGHDR and CDR2 SFDVKD. The CDR3 runs to 14 residues. The CDR3 DNA reads as TGTGCCACCAGTGACATGACTAGTCCGGAGACCCAGTACTTC. Translation: CATSDMTSPETQYF.

This clone came up once. This rearrangement joins TRBV30 to TRBJ2-1; no clear D. CDR1 and CDR2 from the germline V gene are GTSNPN and SVGIG (reference sequence). The CDR3 sequence is 13 residues long. Trimming stripped 5 bases from V and 4 bases from J, with 12 bases between. The CDR3 sequence is CAWAPISYNEQFF. CDR3 DNA: TGTGCCTGGGCCCCGATTTCTTACAATGAGCAGTTCTTC.

J is TRBJ1-2 and V is TRBV18; 10 positions match TRBD1. CDR1 is KGHSH, CDR2 LQKENI, per germline. The CDR3 runs to 14 residues. V lost 4 bases to trimming and J lost 7 bases; unmatched junction nucleotides: 6. The CDR3 loop is CASSLGTGEVGYTF. The CDR3 DNA is TGTGCCAGCTCACTGGGGACAGGGGAGGTTGGCTACACCTTC.

In DNA, the CDR3 is TGTGCCAGCAGCTTAGCTGCAAAACCTAATTCACCCCTCCACTTT. Its protein product is CASSLAAKPNSPLHF. The rearrangement links TRBV13 to TRBJ1-6; D call uncertain. The CDR3 has 15 amino acids. Germline loops: CDR1 PRHDT, CDR2 FYEKMQ (reference sequence). V lost 1 base and J 6 bases, leaving 10 bases between the germline ends.

V is TRBV6-5 and J is TRBJ1-1, with TRBD1 as a possible D gene (5 bases). In germline, CDR1 is MNHEY, CDR2 SVGAGI. V shed 5 bases and J shed 10 bases, with 20 bases lying between them. The CDR3 spans 14 residues. The CDR3 DNA follows: TGTGCCAGCAGTCGCCTCCGGGGGGAGTTAGTAGCTTTCTTT. Amino acid sequence: CASSRLRGELVAFF.

With regard to this clone: Distinct nucleotide sequences in the sample also encode this CDR3. V and J are TRBV15 and TRBJ2-5, with D possibly being TRBD1 (6 bases). The CDR3 is made up of 14 amino acids. Trimming took off 1 base at V and 3 bases at J, with 9 bases between the two ends. Germline V CDR1 and CDR2: LNHNV, YYDKDF (reference sequence). The DNA of the CDR3 is TGTGCCACCAGCAGAGGGACAGTAGAAGAGACCCAGTACTTC. Protein product: CATSRGTVEETQYF.

The rearrangement links TRBV6-5 to TRBJ1-6; no reliable D call. This CDR3 contains 16 residues. Trimming shortened V by 0 bases and J by 3 bases, and 9 bases separated the two germline ends. The V gene's germline CDR1 is MNHEY and CDR2 SVGAGI. Here the CDR3 DNA reads TGTGCCAGCAGTTACTCAGTTGATATCTATAATTCACCCCTCCACTTT. This sequence encodes CASSYSVDIYNSPLHF.

In this sample, this clone turned up once. The chain couples TRBV6-5 to TRBJ2-5; D gene unclear. CDR1 MNHEY and CDR2 SVGAGI come from the germline V gene. The CDR3 consists of 16 residues. Between the trimmed V and J ends, which lost 2 bases and 0 bases, there was a span of 13 bases. The CDR3 loop is CASSYGRGRYQETQYF. CDR3 DNA sequence: TGTGCCAGCAGTTACGGTCGTGGGCGGTACCAAGAGACCCAGTACTTC.

This rearrangement joins TRBV5-1 to TRBJ1-5; D is ambiguous. V was cut by 5 bases and J by 4 bases, with 10 bases left in between. The CDR3 has 13 residues. From germline, CDR1 is SGHRS and CDR2 YFSETQ. CDR3 DNA: TGCGCCAGCAGGCCCGACCTGAATCAGCCCCAGCATTTT. Its translation is CASRPDLNQPQHF. The variable domain in full, with the rest retrieved from reference TRBV5-1 and TRBJ1-5, is KAGVTQTPRYLIKTRGQQVTLSCSPISGHRSVSWYQQTPGQGLQFLFEYFSETQRNKGNFPGRFSGRQFSNSRSEMNVSTLELGDSALYLCASRPDLNQPQHFGDGTRLSIL.

This clone appeared once. V usage is TRBV7-9 and J usage is TRBJ1-3; a weak D match, TRBD1 (6 bases). Trimming left V 5 bases short and J 1 base short, with 12 bases between. The CDR3 spans 15 residues. Looked up from germline, CDR1 is SEHNR and CDR2 is FQNEAQ (reference sequence). CDR3: CASSTGPPSGNTIYF. In DNA form, the CDR3 reads TGTGCCAGCAGCACAGGGCCGCCTTCTGGAAACACCATATATTTT.

This sequence joins TRBV4-2 and TRBJ1-1, with no clear D. V was cut by 1 base and J by 1 base, with 7 bases left in between. The CDR3 has 14 amino acids. Germline V lookup: CDR1 LGHNA, CDR2 YNFKEQ. The CDR3 is CASSQGQENTEAFF. CDR3 bases: TGTGCCAGCAGCCAAGGCCAGGAGAACACTGAAGCTTTCTTT.

V and J are TRBV5-1 and TRBJ1-1; D is ambiguous. CDR1 is SGHRS and CDR2 is YFSETQ in the germline V gene. The CDR3 sequence is 11 residues long. Between the trimmed V and J ends, which lost 3 bases and 11 bases, there was a span of 11 bases. The CDR3 protein is CASSSEGPAFF. DNA for the CDR3: TGCGCCAGCAGCTCGGAAGGACCGGCTTTCTTT.

This chain connects TRBV25-1 to TRBJ1-6; 10 positions match TRBD1. CDR1 is MGHDK and CDR2 is SYGVNS in the germline V gene. The V and J ends lost 2 bases and 7 bases, in that order; junction bases with no gene match: 2. This CDR3 spans 15 amino acids. CDR3 residues: CASSEGDRGNSPLHF. CDR3 bases: TGTGCCAGCAGTGAAGGGGACAGGGGAAATTCACCCCTCCACTTT.

This clone appeared a single time. V is TRBV24-1 and J is TRBJ2-3; possibly TRBD1 or TRBD2 for D (5 bases each). Germline V gene lookup returns CDR1 KGHDR and CDR2 SFDVKD. The CDR3 contains 15 residues. The V end was cut by 3 bases, the J end by 2 bases, with 11 bases between. The CDR3 is CATSDEGTYTDTQYF. Here the CDR3 DNA reads TGTGCCACCAGTGATGAAGGGACCTACACAGATACGCAGTATTTT.

The rearrangement uses TRBV3-1 (or the pseudogene TRBV3-2) and TRBJ1-4, with a weak D call TRBD1 (5 bases). The V gene's germline CDR1 is LGHDT and CDR2 YNNKEL (reference sequence). The CDR3 is made up of 15 amino acids. With 0 bases removed from V and 3 bases from J, the gap between germline ends came to 8 bases. CDR3 amino acids: CASSQDWGANEKLFF. The CDR3 DNA sequence: TGTGCCAGCAGCCAAGATTGGGGGGCTAATGAAAAACTGTTTTTT.

The chain employs TRBV19 and TRBJ1-4; TRBD1 matches 8 bases. The CDR3 contains 14 residues. V shed 4 bases and J 8 bases; nucleotides not matched to a gene: 6. The germline V gene has CDR1 LNHDA and CDR2 SQIVND (reference sequence). The CDR3 DNA reads TGTGCCAGTAGTACGCGGACAGGGTTGGAAAAACTGTTTTTT. It translates to CASSTRTGLEKLFF.

This sequence joins TRBV5-6 and TRBJ1-3; 10 nucleotides agree with TRBD1. CDR1 SGHDT and CDR2 YYEEEE come from the germline V gene. This CDR3 is 17 amino acids long. V shed 7 bases and J 1 base; nucleotides not matched to a gene: 11. This CDR3 is CASYPRQGAVSGNTIYF. In DNA, the CDR3 is TGTGCCAGCTATCCCCGACAGGGGGCGGTGTCTGGAAACACCATATATTTT.

The chain is built from TRBV2 and TRBJ1-5; D gene ambiguous. This CDR3 region has 13 residues. The V end was cut by 5 bases, the J end by 1 base, with 6 bases between. Germline assignment: CDR1 SNHLY and CDR2 FYNNEI. CDR3 sequence: CASSKDSNQPQHF. The CDR3, as DNA: TGTGCCAGCAGTAAGGACAGCAATCAGCCCCAGCATTTT.

This chain links TRBV28 with TRBJ2-1, with 9 bases that match TRBD1. Germline V gene data show CDR1 as MDHEN and CDR2 as SYDVKM. The CDR3 runs to 15 residues. Trimming cost V 5 bases and J 4 bases; bases outside gene matches: 6. The CDR3 is CASSGTGGRYNEQFF. CDR3 sequence (DNA): TGTGCCAGCAGTGGAACAGGGGGCAGGTACAATGAGCAGTTCTTC.